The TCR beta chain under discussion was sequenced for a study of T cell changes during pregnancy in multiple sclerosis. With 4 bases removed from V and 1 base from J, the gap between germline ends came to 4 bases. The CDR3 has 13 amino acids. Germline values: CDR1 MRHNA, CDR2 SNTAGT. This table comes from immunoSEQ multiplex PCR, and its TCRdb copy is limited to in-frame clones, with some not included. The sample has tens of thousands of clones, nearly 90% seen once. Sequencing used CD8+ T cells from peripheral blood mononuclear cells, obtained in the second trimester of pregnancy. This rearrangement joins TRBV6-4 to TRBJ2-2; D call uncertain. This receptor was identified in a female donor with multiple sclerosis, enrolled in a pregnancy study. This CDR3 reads CASSGQNTGELFF. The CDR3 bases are TGTGCCAGCAGTGGACAGAACACCGGGGAGCTGTTTTTT.